Each of the 23 T cell receptor beta chains below was sequenced from the same sample in a study of cytomegalovirus exposure and HLA in healthy donors. TCRdb's copy holds only in-frame clones and misses some; the assay was immunoSEQ multiplex PCR. The sample lists roughly 59,000 clones, 90% to 95% occurring once. The sample taken for sequencing was PBMCs. The receptor source for this set is a young man in good health and CMV-seropositive.

This clone was recorded once. The rearrangement uses TRBV4-1 and TRBJ2-7; TRBD1 agrees at 7 bases. This CDR3 contains 14 residues. In germline, CDR1 is MGHRA, CDR2 YSYEKL. The ends lost 2 bases at V and 2 bases at J; junction bases unmatched: 3. The CDR3 region is CASSQRGPPYEQYF. CDR3 sequence (DNA): TGCGCCAGCAGCCAAAGGGGGCCTCCCTACGAGCAGTACTTC.

V is TRBV28 and J is TRBJ1-2; 9 positions agree with TRBD1. Germline-derived CDR1 and CDR2 are MDHEN and SYDVKM. The CDR3 extends over 14 amino acids. V was pared by 4 bases and J by 4 bases, with 4 bases of the junction left unmatched. The CDR3 nucleotides are TGTGCCAGCAGTTCCGGGACAGGGCTCTATGGCTACACCTTC. Translation gives CASSSGTGLYGYTF.

This clone was recorded only once. This chain links TRBV19 with TRBJ2-1, with 11 bases lining up with TRBD2. Trimming removed 7 bases from V and 4 bases from J; junction bases left unmatched: 6. There are 15 residues in the CDR3. Germline loops: CDR1 LNHDA, CDR2 SQIVND (reference sequence). CDR3 in amino acids: CASIPTSGGYNEQFF. The CDR3, as DNA: TGTGCCAGTATCCCCACTAGCGGGGGTTACAATGAGCAGTTCTTC.

V usage is TRBV7-2 and J usage is TRBJ1-2; TRBD1 is a possible D gene (5 bases). Germline V lookup: CDR1 SGHTA, CDR2 FQGNSA. V was trimmed by 1 base and J by 0 bases, leaving 9 bases between them. This CDR3 comprises 15 residues. The CDR3 here is CASSLGQSSNYGYTF. The CDR3 DNA follows: TGTGCCAGCAGCTTAGGACAGTCCTCTAACTATGGCTACACCTTC.

In its sample, this clone was seen once. V gene TRBV7-8 combines with J gene TRBJ2-1; TRBD2 matches at 8 bases. This CDR3 contains 17 residues. V lost 5 bases and J lost 5; bases outside the gene matches: 14. Germline CDR1 SGHVS, CDR2 FQNEAQ. The CDR3 loop reads CASSARLARVLNNEQFF. The DNA of the CDR3 is TGTGCCAGCAGCGCCCGACTAGCGAGGGTACTGAACAATGAGCAGTTCTTC.

This clone is a singleton in its sample. The genes are TRBV28 and TRBJ2-7, with 11 bases aligning to TRBD2. This CDR3 spans 16 amino acids. The germline V gene has CDR1 MDHEN and CDR2 SYDVKM. V lost 4 bases and J lost 3; bases outside the gene matches: 8. Here the CDR3 DNA reads TGTGCCAGCAGTTCCTTAGCGGGAGGGCCGAACTACGAGCAGTACTTC. Its translation is CASSSLAGGPNYEQYF.

The rearrangement links TRBV30 to TRBJ2-5; 10 nucleotides agree with TRBD2. J was trimmed by 4 bases and V by 1 base; bases with no gene match: 9. Germline CDR1 is GTSNPN and CDR2 is SVGIG (reference sequence). This CDR3 has 16 residues. The CDR3 protein is CAWSEGAGGKRETQYF. The CDR3 region has the DNA TGTGCCTGGAGTGAGGGAGCGGGAGGGAAGAGAGAGACCCAGTACTTC.

The J gene is TRBJ2-1, the V gene TRBV6-5, with D unclear. The CDR3 has 15 amino acids. Trimming cost V 5 bases and J 6 bases, with 17 bases left between them. Germline assignment: CDR1 MNHEY and CDR2 SVGAGI. CDR3 region: CASSTRPRSLNEQFF. Written as DNA, the CDR3 is TGTGCCAGCAGTACGAGGCCGAGGTCCCTCAATGAGCAGTTCTTC.

CDR3 amino acids: CASRATSGRLNEQFF. DNA for the CDR3: TGCGCCAGCAGAGCGACTAGCGGGAGGCTGAATGAGCAGTTCTTC. This chain joins TRBV10-2 and TRBJ2-1, with 13 bases identical to TRBD2. The V segment lost 6 bases and the J segment 7 bases; nucleotides outside the gene matches: 6. Germline values: CDR1 WSHSY, CDR2 SAAADI. The CDR3 has 15 residues.

The chain uses TRBV14 and TRBJ2-7, with 7 bases aligning to TRBD1. Germline V gene lookup returns CDR1 SGHDN and CDR2 FVKESK. Trimming removed 1 base from V and 3 bases from J; junction bases left unmatched: 6. This CDR3 is built from 15 residues. The CDR3 sequence: CASSQATGLVYEQYF. Written as DNA, the CDR3 is TGTGCCAGCAGCCAAGCGACAGGGTTGGTCTACGAGCAGTACTTC.

The chain uses TRBV13 and TRBJ2-1; TRBD1 matches 7 bases. Germline CDR1 and CDR2: PRHDT and FYEKMQ (reference sequence). V dropped 5 bases and J dropped 4; count of bases not matched to a gene: 2. This CDR3 is built from 13 residues. The CDR3, as DNA: TGTGCCAGCAGCGGGGACAGATACAATGAGCAGTTCTTC. This encodes CASSGDRYNEQFF.

V gene TRBV7-9 combines with J gene TRBJ2-1; a possible D gene is TRBD2 (5 bases). The CDR3 loop spans 13 amino acids. V gave up 4 bases and J gave up 7 bases, with 11 bases separating them. Germline CDR1 is SEHNR and CDR2 is FQNEAQ (reference sequence). The CDR3 nucleotides are TGTGCCAGCAGCTCAGAGGGTAGAAATGAGCAGTTCTTC. The encoded protein is CASSSEGRNEQFF.

The gene calls are TRBV29-1 and TRBJ1-5; 7 bases map to TRBD1. This CDR3 has 12 residues. Unmatched junction bases numbered 6, after V lost 6 bases and J lost 7 bases. Germline assignment: CDR1 SQVTM and CDR2 ANQGSEA. The CDR3 nucleotides read TGCAGCGTAGGGGACAGCCGACAGCCCCAGCATTTT. Translating it yields CSVGDSRQPQHF.

V is TRBV19 and J is TRBJ2-6, with a tentative D call TRBD1 (6 bases). CDR3 length equals 17 residues. The germline CDR1 and CDR2 sequences are LNHDA and SQIVND (reference sequence). V was trimmed by 4 bases and J by 0 bases, leaving 13 bases between them. The CDR3 loop reads CASSTPQGFSGANVLTF. DNA of the CDR3: TGTGCCAGTAGTACCCCACAGGGATTCTCTGGGGCCAACGTCCTGACTTTC.

The chain uses TRBV5-5 and TRBJ1-4; 10 nucleotides line up with TRBD1. The CDR3 has 17 residues. The germline V gene has CDR1 SGHKS and CDR2 YYEKEE (reference sequence). The junction had 11 bases not matched to a gene; V was cut back by 1 base and J by 8 bases. The CDR3 is CASSLQGQGTQREKLFF. The CDR3 nucleotides read TGTGCCAGCAGCTTGCAGGGACAGGGGACTCAGCGGGAAAAACTGTTTTTT.

This chain connects TRBV6-4 to TRBJ2-6; D gene ambiguous. Germline CDR1 MRHNA, CDR2 SNTAGT. The CDR3 has 13 amino acids. With 8 bases removed from V and 2 bases from J, the gap between germline ends came to 7 bases. The DNA for the CDR3 is TGTGCCAGCGGCCCAGCTGGGGCCAACGTCCTGACTTTC. It translates to CASGPAGANVLTF.

V usage is TRBV6-6 and J usage is TRBJ2-1, with 13 bases fitting TRBD2. Trimming took 5 bases from V and 9 from J; bases not matched to a gene: 7. This CDR3 has 15 residues. Germline lookup yields CDR1 MNHNY and CDR2 SVGAGI (reference sequence). CDR3 nucleotide sequence: TGTGCCAGCAGTCCCGGGACTAGCGGGATGCGTGAGCAGTTCTTC. Encoded protein: CASSPGTSGMREQFF.

This clone was observed a single time. The CDR3 DNA follows: TGTGCCAGCCGGTCCGGCCTGGGGGGTGGCAATCAGCCCCAGCATTTT. As protein: CASRSGLGGGNQPQHF. The gene calls are TRBV2 and TRBJ1-5; D might be TRBD1 (5 bases). Germline lookup yields CDR1 SNHLY and CDR2 FYNNEI. CDR3 length: 16 residues. Between the trimmed V and J ends, which lost 8 bases and 2 bases, there was a span of 19 bases.

This clone was found once. The chain employs TRBV7-8 and TRBJ2-2; weak D call: TRBD1 (6 bases). Trimming removed 5 bases at V and 4 bases at J, with 20 bases between. This CDR3 is built from 17 residues. Per germline, CDR1 SGHVS and CDR2 FQNEAQ. The CDR3 sequence: CASSKLDSIFSTGELFF. CDR3 nucleotide sequence: TGTGCCAGCAGCAAGCTGGACAGCATATTTAGCACCGGGGAGCTGTTTTTT. Looking up the rest from reference TRBV7-8 and TRBJ2-2 gives the full variable domain: GAGVSQSPRYKVAKRGQDVALRCDPISGHVSLFWYQQALGQGPEFLTYFQNEAQLDKSGLPSDRFFAERPEGSVSTLKIQRTQQEDSAVYLCASSKLDSIFSTGELFFGEGSRLTVL.

This chain's CDR3 is CASSPSTGGVNEQYF. The CDR3 bases are TGTGCCAGTAGTCCATCGACAGGGGGGGTCAACGAGCAGTACTTC. The chain employs TRBV19 and TRBJ2-7, with 9 bases fitting TRBD1. J was trimmed by 5 bases and V by 5 bases; bases with no gene match: 10. Per the germline V gene, CDR1 is LNHDA and CDR2 is SQIVND (reference sequence). The CDR3 extends over 15 amino acids.

This clone was counted a single time. The V and J genes are TRBV29-1 and TRBJ1-2; D not resolved. The germline CDR1 and CDR2 sequences are SQVTM and ANQGSEA. Trimming pared 2 bases from V and 3 bases from J, leaving 7 bases between. The CDR3 has 12 amino acids. CDR3 protein: CSVERSDYGYTF. As DNA, the CDR3 is TGCAGCGTTGAACGTTCAGACTATGGCTACACCTTC.

The chain employs TRBV4-1 and TRBJ1-2; D not certain. Trimming stripped 4 bases from V and 4 bases from J, with 16 bases between. Germline V CDR1 and CDR2: MGHRA, YSYEKL. The CDR3 extends over 15 amino acids. The CDR3, as DNA: TGCGCCAGCAGCCCGTCCCTTCTTGAGGTCTATGGCTACACCTTC. As protein: CASSPSLLEVYGYTF.

V is TRBV5-1 and J is TRBJ1-1, with TRBD1 matching 9 bases. J lost 0 bases, V lost 1 base, and 7 bases had no gene match. The CDR3 has 17 residues. Germline lookup yields CDR1 SGHRS and CDR2 YFSETQ. CDR3 DNA sequence: TGCGCCAGCAGCTTGTCCTGGGACAGGGTGGTGAACACTGAAGCTTTCTTT. Its protein is CASSLSWDRVVNTEAFF.